This T cell receptor beta chain was captured in a study of cytomegalovirus exposure and HLA in healthy donors. CDR3 length: 11 residues. CDR1 and CDR2 from the germline V gene are DFQATT and SNEGSKA (reference sequence). Trimming left V 3 bases short and J 7 bases short, with 6 bases between. Assay used: immunoSEQ multiplex PCR; TCRdb lists only in-frame clones, some missing. Among approximately 200,000 clones, about 79% were seen once, and the ten largest hold roughly 13%. The receptor was derived from a woman in her thirties in good health and CMV-seropositive. This sequence joins TRBV20-1 and TRBJ2-2; D is undetermined. The sample taken for sequencing was PBMCs. CDR3 residues: CSASAGGELFF. CDR3 nucleotide sequence: TGCAGTGCTAGTGCCGGCGGGGAGCTGTTTTTT.